This T cell receptor beta chain is from a study of T-cell memory formation after mild COVID-19. Study-wide results and limits: Balance between CD4 and CD8 was seen in clones contracting day 15 to 85, and a CD4+ lean was seen in later expanders. Unconfirmed was the SARS-CoV-2 specificity of second-wave clones that peaked on day 37.

Between the trimmed V and J ends, which lost 3 bases and 4 bases, there was a span of 9 bases. This CDR3 comprises 13 residues. In germline, CDR1 is SEHNR, CDR2 FQNEAQ (reference sequence). A word on this clonotype: The antigen is undetermined.

TCRdb processed the 5' RACE reads anew with MiXCR; each CDR3 protein has one entry. Altogether 65,000 to 100,000 distinct CDR3 sequences are present, around 13% being singletons, with the ten largest covering less than 45%. The chain is built from TRBV7-9 and TRBJ1-2, with D unresolved. Sample: PBMCs or a T cell subset sorted from them (not recorded which). The sequence was obtained from a man younger than 35 who had mild COVID-19 (a few samples of this study predate the infection). Cell type and time point are not known. Here the CDR3 reads CASSLNLLYGYTF. CDR3 sequence (DNA): TGTGCCAGCAGCTTGAACCTTCTCTATGGCTACACCTTC.